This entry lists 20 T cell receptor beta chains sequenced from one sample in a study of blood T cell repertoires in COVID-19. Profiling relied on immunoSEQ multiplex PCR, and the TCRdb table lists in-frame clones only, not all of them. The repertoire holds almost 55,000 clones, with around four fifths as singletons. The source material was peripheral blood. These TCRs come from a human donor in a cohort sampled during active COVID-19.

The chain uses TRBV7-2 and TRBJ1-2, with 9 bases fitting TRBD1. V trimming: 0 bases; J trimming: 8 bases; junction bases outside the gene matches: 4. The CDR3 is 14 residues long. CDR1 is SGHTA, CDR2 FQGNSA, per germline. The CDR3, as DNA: TGTGCCAGCAGCTTAGCGTACAGGGGGCAAGGCTACACCTTC. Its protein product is CASSLAYRGQGYTF.

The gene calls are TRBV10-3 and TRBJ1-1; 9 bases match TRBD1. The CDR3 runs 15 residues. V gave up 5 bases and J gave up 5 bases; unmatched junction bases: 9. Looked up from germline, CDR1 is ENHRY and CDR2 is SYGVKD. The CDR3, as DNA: TGTGCCATCAGTAACACAGGGGGCGCAGGGACTGAAGCTTTCTTT. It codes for CAISNTGGAGTEAFF.

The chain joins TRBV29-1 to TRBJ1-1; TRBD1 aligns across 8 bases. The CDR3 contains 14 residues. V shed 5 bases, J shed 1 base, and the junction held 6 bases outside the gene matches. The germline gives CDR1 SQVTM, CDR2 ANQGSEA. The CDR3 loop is CSVNTGQANTEAFF. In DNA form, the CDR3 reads TGCAGCGTTAACACGGGACAGGCGAACACTGAAGCTTTCTTT. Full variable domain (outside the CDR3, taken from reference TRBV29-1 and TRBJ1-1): SAVISQKPSRDICQRGTSLTIQCQVDSQVTMMFWYRQQPGQSLTLIATANQGSEATYESGFVIDKFPISRPNLTFSTLTVSNMSPEDSSIYLCSVNTGQANTEAFFGQGTRLTVV.

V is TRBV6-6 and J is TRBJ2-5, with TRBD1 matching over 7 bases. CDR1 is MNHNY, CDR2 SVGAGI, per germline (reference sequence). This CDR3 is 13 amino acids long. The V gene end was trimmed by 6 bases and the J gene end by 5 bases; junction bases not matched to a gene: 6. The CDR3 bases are TGTGCCAGCAGGCTACAGGGGCGTGAGACCCAGTACTTC. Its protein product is CASRLQGRETQYF.

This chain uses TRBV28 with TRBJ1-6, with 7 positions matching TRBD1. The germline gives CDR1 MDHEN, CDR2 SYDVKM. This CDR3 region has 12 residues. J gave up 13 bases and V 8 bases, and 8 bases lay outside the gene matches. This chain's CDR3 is CASLQPRGPLHF. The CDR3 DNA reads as TGTGCCAGCCTTCAGCCCAGGGGGCCCCTCCACTTT.

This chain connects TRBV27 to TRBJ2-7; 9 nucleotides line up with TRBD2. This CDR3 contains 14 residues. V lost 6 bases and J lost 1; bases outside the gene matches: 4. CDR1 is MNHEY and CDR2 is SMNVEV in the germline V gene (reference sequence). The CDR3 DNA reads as TGTGCCAGCAGGTCTAGCGGGGTTTCCTACGAGCAGTACTTC. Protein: CASRSSGVSYEQYF.

The CDR3 coding sequence is TGCGCCACCCATAGCGGGGGTTTCGGCACCGGGGAGCTGTTTTTT. Translated: CATHSGGFGTGELFF. The chain employs TRBV5-1 and TRBJ2-2; 9 positions agree with TRBD2. The J segment lost 4 bases and the V segment lost 9 bases, leaving 10 bases of the junction unmatched. There are 15 residues in the CDR3. Germline CDR1 SGHRS, CDR2 YFSETQ.

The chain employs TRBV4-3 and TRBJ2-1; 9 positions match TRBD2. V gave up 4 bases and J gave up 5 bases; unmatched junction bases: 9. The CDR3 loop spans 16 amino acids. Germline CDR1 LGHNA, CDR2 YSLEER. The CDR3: CASSLSRLAGNNEQFF. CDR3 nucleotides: TGCGCCAGCAGCCTTTCCCGGCTAGCGGGGAACAATGAGCAGTTCTTC.

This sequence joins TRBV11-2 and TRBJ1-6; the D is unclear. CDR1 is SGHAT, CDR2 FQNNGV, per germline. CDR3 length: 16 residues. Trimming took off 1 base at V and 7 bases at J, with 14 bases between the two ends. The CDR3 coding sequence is TGTGCCAGCAGCTTAGGGAGGACGATCCCCAATTCACCCCTCCACTTT. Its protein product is CASSLGRTIPNSPLHF.

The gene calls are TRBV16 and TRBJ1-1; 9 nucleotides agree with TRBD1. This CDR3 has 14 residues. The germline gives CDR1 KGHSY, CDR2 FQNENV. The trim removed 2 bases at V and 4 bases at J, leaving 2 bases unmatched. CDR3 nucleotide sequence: TGTGCCAGCAGCCAAGACAGGGGGGGCACTGAAGCTTTCTTT. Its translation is CASSQDRGGTEAFF. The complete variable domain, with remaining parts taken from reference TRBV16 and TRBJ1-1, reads GEEVAQTPKHLVRGEGQKAKLYCAPIKGHSYVFWYQQVLKNEFKFLISFQNENVFDETGMPKERFSAKCLPNSPCSLEIQATKLEDSAVYFCASSQDRGGTEAFFGQGTRLTVV.

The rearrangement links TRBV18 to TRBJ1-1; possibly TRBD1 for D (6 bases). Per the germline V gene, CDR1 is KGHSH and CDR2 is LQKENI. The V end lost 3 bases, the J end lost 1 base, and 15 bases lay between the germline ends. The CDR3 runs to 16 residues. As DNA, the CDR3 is TGTGCCAGCTCACCGAGGGCAGGGGCTAAGAACACTGAAGCTTTCTTT. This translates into CASSPRAGAKNTEAFF.

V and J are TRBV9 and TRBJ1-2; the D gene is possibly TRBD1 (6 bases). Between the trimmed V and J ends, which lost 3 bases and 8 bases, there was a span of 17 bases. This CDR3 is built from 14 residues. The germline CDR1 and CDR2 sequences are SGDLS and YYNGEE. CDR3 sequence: CASSGRWTARGYTF. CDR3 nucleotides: TGTGCCAGCAGCGGAAGATGGACAGCCCGCGGCTACACCTTC.

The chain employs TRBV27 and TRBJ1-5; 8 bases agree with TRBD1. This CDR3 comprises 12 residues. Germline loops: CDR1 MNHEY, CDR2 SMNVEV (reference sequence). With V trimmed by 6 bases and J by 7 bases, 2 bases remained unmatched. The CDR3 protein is CASSDRGQPQHF. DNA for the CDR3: TGTGCCAGCAGCGACAGGGGCCAGCCCCAGCATTTT.

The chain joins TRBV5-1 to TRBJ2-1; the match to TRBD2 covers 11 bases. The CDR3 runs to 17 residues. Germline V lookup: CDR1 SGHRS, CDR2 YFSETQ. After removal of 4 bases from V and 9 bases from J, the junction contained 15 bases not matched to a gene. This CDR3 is CASSQYPRLAGSGEQFF. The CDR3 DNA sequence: TGCGCCAGCAGCCAGTACCCAAGACTAGCGGGGTCTGGTGAGCAGTTCTTC.

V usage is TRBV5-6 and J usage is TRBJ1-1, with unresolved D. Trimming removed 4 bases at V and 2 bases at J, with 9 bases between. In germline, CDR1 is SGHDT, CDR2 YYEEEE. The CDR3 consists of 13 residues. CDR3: CASSLGSNTEAFF. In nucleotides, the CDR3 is TGTGCCAGCAGCCTCGGGAGCAACACTGAAGCTTTCTTT.

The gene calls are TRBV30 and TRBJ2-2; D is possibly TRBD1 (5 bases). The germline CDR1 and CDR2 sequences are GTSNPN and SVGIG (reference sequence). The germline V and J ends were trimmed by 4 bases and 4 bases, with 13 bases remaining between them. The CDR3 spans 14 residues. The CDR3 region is CAWTTKGRTGELFF. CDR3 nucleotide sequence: TGTGCCTGGACAACCAAGGGGCGCACCGGGGAGCTGTTTTTT.

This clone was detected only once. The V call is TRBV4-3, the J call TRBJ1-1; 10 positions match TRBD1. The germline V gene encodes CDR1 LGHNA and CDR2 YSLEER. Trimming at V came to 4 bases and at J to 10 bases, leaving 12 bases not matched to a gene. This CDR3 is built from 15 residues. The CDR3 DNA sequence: TGCGCCAGCAGCCCAGGGACAGGGGCTAGCTTCGCAGCTTTCTTT. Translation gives CASSPGTGASFAAFF.

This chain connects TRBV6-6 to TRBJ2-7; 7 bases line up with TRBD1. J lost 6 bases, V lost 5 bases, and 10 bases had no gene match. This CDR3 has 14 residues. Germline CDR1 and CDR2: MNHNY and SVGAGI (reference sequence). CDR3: CASSQSTGSGEQYF. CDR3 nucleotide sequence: TGTGCCAGCAGTCAATCGACAGGGTCAGGCGAGCAGTACTTC.

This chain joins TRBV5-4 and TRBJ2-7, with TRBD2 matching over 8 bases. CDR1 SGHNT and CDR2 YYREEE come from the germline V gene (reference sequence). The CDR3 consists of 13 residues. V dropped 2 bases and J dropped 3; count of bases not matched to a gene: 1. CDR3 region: CASSFGTSYEQYF. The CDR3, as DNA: TGTGCCAGCAGCTTTGGGACTAGCTACGAGCAGTACTTC.

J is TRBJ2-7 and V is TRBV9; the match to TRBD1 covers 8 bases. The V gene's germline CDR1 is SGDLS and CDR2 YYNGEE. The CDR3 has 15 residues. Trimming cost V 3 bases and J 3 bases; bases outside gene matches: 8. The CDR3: CASSAGTGALYEQYF. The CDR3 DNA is TGTGCCAGCAGCGCGGGGACAGGAGCCCTCTACGAGCAGTACTTC.